Given below is one T cell receptor beta chain in context. The source of the sample is a study of shared clonotypes between healthy human individuals. The data were produced by immunoSEQ multiplex PCR, yet TCRdb's version contains in-frame clones alone and is incomplete. The repertoire holds approximately 1.1 million clones, approximately 80% seen once, with approximately 0.52% in the top ten. V was pared by 4 bases and J by 15 bases, with 9 bases of the junction left unmatched. This CDR3 has 12 residues. Germline CDR1 and CDR2: MDHEN and SYDVKM. The chain uses TRBV28 and TRBJ2-1; TRBD1 agrees at 7 bases. Sequencing was performed on memory CD4+ T cells from PBMCs. Documented subset: CD45RA-negative fraction. The clonotype was recovered from a man aged 18 to 29 in good health. Some clones in this sample may be carry-over from other donors' samples. The CDR3 here is CASSSGQSVGFF. The CDR3 DNA reads as TGTGCCAGCAGTTCGGGACAGTCGGTGGGGTTCTTC. The full variable domain, with the rest looked up from reference TRBV28 and TRBJ2-1, is DVKVTQSSRYLVKRTGEKVFLECVQDMDHENMFWYRQDPGLGLRLIYFSYDVKMKEKGDIPEGYSVSREKKERFSLILESASTNQTSMYLCASSSGQSVGFFGPGTRLTVL.